This entry features one TCR beta chain sequence. No antigen is known for it. The assay was immunoSEQ multiplex PCR, and TCRdb's table has in-frame clones only and misses some. This sample has 6,500 to 9,500 clones, with roughly three quarters found just once. The data derive from a study of cytotoxic CD8 clonotypes in ibrutinib-treated CLL. Whole-study findings and limits: There were few public clonotypes, and on treatment they contracted or stayed stable. Clonality rose at ibrutinib response, held steady in sustained remission, and fell toward baseline at progression. Baseline clonality, above age-matched healthy donor levels, tracked circulating CD8+ T-cell counts.

This CDR3 region has 13 residues. V was cut by 10 bases and J by 2 bases, with 11 bases left in between. Germline CDR1 and CDR2: SNHLY and FYNNEI. Sequencing was performed on PBMCs, taken before ibrutinib treatment. The rearrangement links TRBV2 to TRBJ2-2; possible D gene TRBD2, 5 bases. The receptor's source is a human donor with chronic lymphocytic leukemia. The CDR3 sequence is CATSLANTGELFF. The DNA for the CDR3 is TGTGCCACCTCCCTAGCAAACACCGGGGAGCTGTTTTTT.